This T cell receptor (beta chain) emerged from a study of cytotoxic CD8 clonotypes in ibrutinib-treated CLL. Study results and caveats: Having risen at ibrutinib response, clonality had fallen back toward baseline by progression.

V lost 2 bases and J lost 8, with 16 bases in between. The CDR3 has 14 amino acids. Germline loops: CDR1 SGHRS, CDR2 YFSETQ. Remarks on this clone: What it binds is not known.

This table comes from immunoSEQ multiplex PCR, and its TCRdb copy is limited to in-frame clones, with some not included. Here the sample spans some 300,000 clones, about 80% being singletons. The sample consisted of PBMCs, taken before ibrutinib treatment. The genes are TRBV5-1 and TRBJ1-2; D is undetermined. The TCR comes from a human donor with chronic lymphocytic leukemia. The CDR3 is CASSLRTRELGYTF. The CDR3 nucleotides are TGCGCCAGCAGCTTAAGAACAAGGGAACTGGGCTACACCTTC.